Shown below are 24 T cell receptor beta chains from a single sample sequenced in a study of human T cells and chemical hapten exposure. TCRdb passed the RACE reads through MiXCR, listing each CDR3 protein once. Among 250,000 or so distinct CDR3 sequences listed, about 8.1% were seen once. Described time point: pre-sensitization, week 0. Treatment noted: therapeutic diphenylcyclopropenone sensitization with weekly scalp DPC. The sequences come from whole blood, collected in connection with sensitization to the hapten diphenylcyclopropenone (DPC). The receptors were sampled from a woman in her 40s with alopecia areata. Some clones in this sample may be carry-over from other donors' samples.

The J gene is TRBJ2-3, the V gene TRBV9; D is ambiguous. CDR3 length: 13 residues. Deletions cut 3 bases from V and 4 bases from J, with 9 bases between. In germline, CDR1 is SGDLS, CDR2 YYNGEE. This chain's CDR3 is CASSDPDADTQYF. CDR3 DNA sequence: TGTGCCAGCAGCGACCCTGATGCAGATACGCAGTATTTT.

Only a few counts were recorded for this clonotype. The chain employs TRBV7-2 and TRBJ1-2; 9 nucleotides agree with TRBD1. The CDR3 spans 15 residues. Trimming at V came to 1 base and at J to 8 bases, leaving 8 bases not matched to a gene. Germline CDR1 reads SGHTA; CDR2 reads FQGNSA. For the CDR3, the DNA is TGTGCCAGCAGCTTAGGCGGGACAGGGACGGGCGGCTACACCTTC. Encoded protein: CASSLGGTGTGGYTF.

V is TRBV10-3 and J is TRBJ2-5, with no clear D. V lost 2 bases and J lost 2, with 6 bases in between. The CDR3 sequence is 13 residues long. Germline values: CDR1 ENHRY, CDR2 SYGVKD. CDR3: CAISEGQQETQYF. The CDR3 DNA follows: TGTGCCATCAGTGAGGGGCAGCAAGAGACCCAGTACTTC.

This clonotype was observed once. At one end the junction does not follow the germline gene, possibly because of a read error. J is TRBJ2-1 and V is TRBV7-7, with 14 bases identical to TRBD2. Germline lookup yields CDR1 SSHAT and CDR2 FNYEAQ (reference sequence). The CDR3 consists of 16 residues. CDR3 in amino acids: CASSETSGRGYNEQFF. The DNA of the CDR3 is TGTGCTAGCAGCGAGACTAGCGGGAGGGGGTACAATGAGCAGTTCTTC.

In its sample, this clonotype was seen a few times. The chain employs TRBV27 and TRBJ2-1; D tentatively reads TRBD1 or TRBD2 (5 bases each). Trimming cost V 5 bases and J 2 bases, with 22 bases left between them. Germline V gene lookup returns CDR1 MNHEY and CDR2 SMNVEV (reference sequence). The CDR3 has 18 amino acids. The DNA for the CDR3 is TGTGCCAGCAGTCCATCCCCCTTCGGGGCGGCCCCCTACAATGAGCAGTTCTTC. It translates to CASSPSPFGAAPYNEQFF.

This chain connects TRBV6-2 or TRBV6-3 to TRBJ1-2; no definite D call. The germline V gene has CDR1 MNHEY and CDR2 SVGEGT. Trimming pared 6 bases from V and 1 base from J, leaving 12 bases between. The length of the CDR3 is 14 residues. The chain's CDR3 is CASSYLSLNYGYTF. The CDR3, as DNA: TGTGCCAGCAGCTACCTGAGCCTTAACTATGGCTACACCTTC.

This clonotype was counted at least ten times. V and J are TRBV27 and TRBJ2-5; maybe TRBD2 (6 bases). Germline V gene lookup returns CDR1 MNHEY and CDR2 SMNVEV (reference sequence). Trimming removed 3 bases from V and 4 bases from J, with 15 bases in between. The CDR3 is 15 amino acids. This chain's CDR3 is CASSFGGTLGETQYF. CDR3 nucleotides: TGTGCCAGCAGTTTTGGAGGGACGCTTGGAGAGACCCAGTACTTC.

The genes are TRBV27 and TRBJ2-6, with D possibly being TRBD1 (5 bases). The CDR3 length is 15 residues. The germline CDR1 and CDR2 sequences are MNHEY and SMNVEV (reference sequence). Trimming pared 4 bases from V and 2 bases from J, leaving 9 bases between. For the CDR3, the DNA is TGTGCCAGCAGTTCATCCAGGGCTGGGGCCAACGTCCTGACTTTC. Translation gives CASSSSRAGANVLTF. Using reference TRBV27 and TRBJ2-6 for the parts outside the CDR3, the full variable domain is EAQVTQNPRYLITVTGKKLTVTCSQNMNHEYMSWYRQDPGLGLRQIYYSMNVEVTDKGDVPEGYKVSRKEKRNFPLILESPSPNQTSLYFCASSSSRAGANVLTFGAGSRLTVL.

The V and J genes are TRBV7-2 and TRBJ1-3, with 8 bases aligning to TRBD1. CDR1 and CDR2 from the germline V gene are SGHTA and FQGNSA. Trimming took 3 bases from V and 11 from J; bases not matched to a gene: 12. The length of the CDR3 is 15 residues. CDR3 protein: CASSFSDRGNVPIYF. In nucleotides, the CDR3 is TGTGCCAGCAGCTTCAGTGACAGGGGAAATGTACCCATATATTTT.

This clonotype was observed a handful of times. This sequence joins TRBV5-1 and TRBJ2-7, with D perhaps TRBD2 (5 bases). The V gene's germline CDR1 is SGHRS and CDR2 YFSETQ. This CDR3 region has 17 residues. Trimming removed 0 bases at V and 3 bases at J, with 19 bases between. The CDR3 nucleotides are TGCGCCAGCAGCTTGGACCATTTAGGCGGGTCTGACTACGAGCAGTACTTC. It encodes CASSLDHLGGSDYEQYF. Full variable domain (remainder filled in from reference TRBV5-1 and TRBJ2-7): KAGVTQTPRYLIKTRGQQVTLSCSPISGHRSVSWYQQTPGQGLQFLFEYFSETQRNKGNFPGRFSGRQFSNSRSEMNVSTLELGDSALYLCASSLDHLGGSDYEQYFGPGTRLTVT.

V and J are TRBV4-2 and TRBJ2-7, with D uncertain. This CDR3 contains 16 residues. V was pared by 0 bases and J by 0 bases, with 12 bases between. The germline CDR1 and CDR2 sequences are LGHNA and YNFKEQ. In DNA, the CDR3 is TGTGCCAGCAGCCAAGATTCCGGGTCCCCCTCCTACGAGCAGTACTTC. Its protein product is CASSQDSGSPSYEQYF.

This clonotype was picked up a small number of times. In DNA form, the CDR3 reads TGTGCCAGCAGTAGGGACAGAGGTGGGTACGAGCAGTACTTC. It codes for CASSRDRGGYEQYF. The rearrangement uses TRBV27 and TRBJ2-7; 7 bases fit TRBD1. The germline CDR1 and CDR2 sequences are MNHEY and SMNVEV (reference sequence). Trimming cost V 5 bases and J 4 bases; bases outside gene matches: 8. The CDR3 is 14 residues long.

This clonotype came up many times. The genes are TRBV7-3 and TRBJ2-5; D gene uncertain. Trimming took off 2 bases at V and 9 bases at J, with 16 bases between the two ends. Germline V gene lookup returns CDR1 SGHTA and CDR2 FQGTGA. The CDR3 has 14 residues. CDR3 amino acids: CASSLGPLSPAQYF. The CDR3 nucleotides are TGTGCCAGCAGCTTAGGGCCCCTCTCGCCCGCCCAGTACTTC.

At least ten counts were recorded for this clonotype. This chain links TRBV28 with TRBJ2-7; D remains ambiguous. The CDR3 has 14 residues. The germline V gene has CDR1 MDHEN and CDR2 SYDVKM. The V end was cut by 8 bases, the J end by 3 bases, with 17 bases between. CDR3 residues: CASYTGSAYYEQYF. In nucleotides, the CDR3 is TGTGCCAGCTACACGGGCAGCGCTTACTACGAGCAGTACTTC.

The CDR3 protein is CASSDSNLAGASEKLFF. CDR3 sequence (DNA): TGTGCCAGCAGTGACTCGAATCTAGCGGGGGCATCTGAAAAACTGTTTTTT. The chain combines TRBV6-4 with TRBJ1-4, with a tentative D call TRBD1 (6 bases). The length of the CDR3 is 17 residues. The germline V gene encodes CDR1 MRHNA and CDR2 SNTAGT. The ends were cut back, 0 bases at V and 7 bases at J, with 18 bases in the middle.

This clonotype was found many times. This chain uses TRBV6-6 with TRBJ1-2, with TRBD1 matching over 7 bases. The CDR3 has 13 residues. Germline values: CDR1 MNHNY, CDR2 SVGAGI (reference sequence). Losses at the gene ends were 10 bases for V and 1 base for J; bases not matched to a gene: 6. The CDR3 protein is CATRQGYNYGYTF. The CDR3 bases are TGTGCCACCAGACAGGGATATAACTATGGCTACACCTTC.

This chain uses TRBV28 with TRBJ1-4; possibly TRBD1 for D (6 bases). Germline assignment: CDR1 MDHEN and CDR2 SYDVKM. CDR3 length: 17 amino acids. Trimming pared 3 bases from V and 0 bases from J, leaving 14 bases between. The CDR3 region is CASSFPRQVATNEKLFF. CDR3 nucleotides: TGTGCCAGCAGTTTTCCCCGACAGGTGGCAACTAATGAAAAACTGTTTTTT.

In this sample, this clonotype turned up a few times. The rearrangement uses TRBV7-8 and TRBJ2-1; D remains unclear. The CDR3 covers 12 residues. The germline CDR1 and CDR2 sequences are SGHVS and FQNEAQ. Trimming took off 5 bases at V and 9 bases at J, with 11 bases between the two ends. CDR3 sequence (DNA): TGTGCCAGCAGCCCACTTCTTGGTGAGCAGTTCTTC. The encoded protein is CASSPLLGEQFF.

This clonotype was found a few times. The chain links TRBV27 to TRBJ1-2, with 7 bases identical to TRBD1. The CDR3 extends over 15 amino acids. Looked up from germline, CDR1 is MNHEY and CDR2 is SMNVEV (reference sequence). J lost 1 base, V lost 3 bases, and 5 bases had no gene match. In DNA, the CDR3 is TGTGCCAGCAGTTTTGGAGGGGGCTATAACTATGGCTACACCTTC. It codes for CASSFGGGYNYGYTF.

This clonotype was seen a few times. The chain employs TRBV27 and TRBJ2-7; 11 bases agree with TRBD2. J was trimmed by 2 bases and V by 6 bases; bases with no gene match: 6. There are 15 residues in the CDR3. Germline V gene lookup returns CDR1 MNHEY and CDR2 SMNVEV (reference sequence). CDR3: CASSLSGRAPYEQYF. The CDR3 region has the DNA TGTGCCAGCAGCCTTAGCGGGAGGGCCCCCTACGAGCAGTACTTC.

This clonotype was observed many times. The J gene is TRBJ2-2, the V gene TRBV6-2 or TRBV6-3; 8 nucleotides agree with TRBD1. CDR1 and CDR2 (germline): MNHEY, SVGEGT. CDR3 length equals 15 residues. V shed 6 bases and J 2 bases; nucleotides not matched to a gene: 5. As DNA, the CDR3 is TGTGCCAGCAGGTCTCAGGGGGCTAACACCGGGGAGCTGTTTTTT. This codes for CASRSQGANTGELFF.

In this sample, this clonotype turned up a few times. V and J are TRBV20-1 and TRBJ1-2; tentatively, D is TRBD1 (5 bases). Germline CDR1 reads DFQATT; CDR2 reads SNEGSKA (reference sequence). This CDR3 is 14 amino acids long. The V end was cut by 0 bases, the J end by 4 bases, with 12 bases between. In DNA, the CDR3 is TGCAGTGCTAGAGAAATCCAGGGAGCCTATGGCTACACCTTC. The encoded protein is CSAREIQGAYGYTF.

The table lists this clonotype with many counts. The chain joins TRBV6-5 to TRBJ2-3, with 9 positions matching TRBD2. Trimming cost V 8 bases and J 3 bases; bases outside gene matches: 6. Germline lookup yields CDR1 MNHEY and CDR2 SVGAGI. There are 14 residues in the CDR3. In DNA, the CDR3 is TGTGCCAGCGGGTACGCGGGAGGGACAGATACGCAGTATTTT. This codes for CASGYAGGTDTQYF.

This clonotype has a handful of counts. The chain has TRBV4-2 and TRBJ2-3; maybe TRBD2 (6 bases). The CDR3 runs 13 residues. Germline V gene data show CDR1 as LGHNA and CDR2 as YNFKEQ. Between the trimmed V and J ends, which lost 6 bases and 3 bases, there was a span of 10 bases. The DNA of the CDR3 is TGTGCCAGCAGTGGGGGAGGAACAGATACGCAGTATTTT. It encodes CASSGGGTDTQYF.